This is a list of T cell receptor beta chains from one sample in a study of blood T cell repertoires in COVID-19. Sequencing was performed with immunoSEQ multiplex PCR; in TCRdb, only in-frame clones are kept and a portion is missing. This sample carries fewer than 120,000 clones, less than 75% of them seen once, and the ten largest clones take about 8.3%. Sequences were obtained from peripheral blood. The receptor set was obtained from a woman aged 55-69 years with acute or convalescent COVID-19. Each CDR3 is given with its conserved first and last residue. The order of the fields is clone size, V gene, J gene, D gene, CDR3 DNA, CDR3 protein. D genes are given only for firm matches. Only part of the rows carry a size: once, few, many, or a class if the clone is expanded.

clone size: .; V gene: TRBV21-1; J gene: TRBJ1-6; D gene: .; CDR3 DNA: TGTGCCAGCAGCAAAGGGGGGCAGGGTTGGTCATATAATTCACCCCTCCACTTT; CDR3 protein: CASSKGGQGWSYNSPLHF
clone size: .; V gene: TRBV5-4; J gene: TRBJ2-3; D gene: TRBD2; CDR3 DNA: TGTGCCAGCAGTAGACGGGGGGGTGCAGATACGCAGTATTTT; CDR3 protein: CASSRRGGADTQYF
clone size: .; V gene: TRBV18; J gene: TRBJ1-4; D gene: .; CDR3 DNA: TGTGCCAGCTCACCAGATACAGGCCCCTCTAATGAAAAACTGTTTTTT; CDR3 protein: CASSPDTGPSNEKLFF
clone size: few; V gene: TRBV29-1; J gene: TRBJ1-2; D gene: TRBD1; CDR3 DNA: TGCAGCGTTGAGGGACAGGGGAACTATGGCTACACCTTC; CDR3 protein: CSVEGQGNYGYTF
clone size: .; V gene: TRBV6-5; J gene: TRBJ2-3; D gene: .; CDR3 DNA: TGTGCCAGCAGACAAGCGGTGGGCACAGATACGCAGTATTTT; CDR3 protein: CASRQAVGTDTQYF
clone size: few; V gene: TRBV6-1; J gene: TRBJ2-2; D gene: .; CDR3 DNA: TGTGCCAGCAGTGAAGCGGGCAGATCTTTCACCGGGGAGCTGTTTTTT; CDR3 protein: CASSEAGRSFTGELFF
clone size: few; V gene: TRBV24-1; J gene: TRBJ2-3; D gene: .; CDR3 DNA: TGTGCCACCAGTGATTTGCGAGGGGATACGCAGTATTTT; CDR3 protein: CATSDLRGDTQYF
clone size: .; V gene: TRBV12-3/TRBV12-4; J gene: TRBJ2-2; D gene: .; CDR3 DNA: TGTGCCAGCGGCCCGAGCGCCCCCGGGGAGCTGTTTTTT; CDR3 protein: CASGPSAPGELFF
clone size: .; V gene: TRBV11-2; J gene: TRBJ2-7; D gene: .; CDR3 DNA: TGTGCCAGCAGCTTAATTAAGCGGATACCCTACGAGCAGTACTTC; CDR3 protein: CASSLIKRIPYEQYF
clone size: .; V gene: TRBV4-2; J gene: TRBJ2-3; D gene: .; CDR3 DNA: TGTGCCAGCTGCCATGGGTGGGGGGGCGGGACAGATACGCAGTATTTT; CDR3 protein: CASCHGWGGGTDTQYF
clone size: .; V gene: TRBV29-1; J gene: TRBJ1-2; D gene: .; CDR3 DNA: TGCAGCGTTGGGGACACCGGCTACACCTTC; CDR3 protein: CSVGDTGYTF
clone size: .; V gene: TRBV30; J gene: TRBJ2-3; D gene: TRBD2; CDR3 DNA: TGTGCCCGTGGGGGGGGAACAGATACGCAGTATTTT; CDR3 protein: CARGGGTDTQYF
clone size: few; V gene: TRBV2; J gene: TRBJ1-1; D gene: .; CDR3 DNA: TGTGCCAGCAGTTATAACTTGAACACTGAAGCTTTCTTT; CDR3 protein: CASSYNLNTEAFF